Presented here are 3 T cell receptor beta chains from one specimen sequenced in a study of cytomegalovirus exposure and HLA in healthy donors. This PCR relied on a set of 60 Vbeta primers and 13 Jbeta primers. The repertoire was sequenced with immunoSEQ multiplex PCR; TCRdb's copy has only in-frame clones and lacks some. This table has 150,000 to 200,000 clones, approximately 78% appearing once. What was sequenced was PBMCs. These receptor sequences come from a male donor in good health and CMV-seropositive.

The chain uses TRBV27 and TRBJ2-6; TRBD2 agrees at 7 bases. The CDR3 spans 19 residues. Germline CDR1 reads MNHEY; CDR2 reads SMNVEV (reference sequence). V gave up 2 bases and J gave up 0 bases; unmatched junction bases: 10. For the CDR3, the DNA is TGTGCCAGCAGTTTAAGACCCTCGGGACTACTCTCTGGGGCCAACGTCCTGACTTTC. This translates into CASSLRPSGLLSGANVLTF.

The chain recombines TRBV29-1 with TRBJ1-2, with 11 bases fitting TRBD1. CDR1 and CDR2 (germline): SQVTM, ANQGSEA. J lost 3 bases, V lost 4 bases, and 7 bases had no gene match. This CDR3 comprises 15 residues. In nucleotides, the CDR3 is TGCAGCGTTGGGACAGGGGGCGCTTTGGACTATGGCTACACCTTC. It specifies CSVGTGGALDYGYTF.

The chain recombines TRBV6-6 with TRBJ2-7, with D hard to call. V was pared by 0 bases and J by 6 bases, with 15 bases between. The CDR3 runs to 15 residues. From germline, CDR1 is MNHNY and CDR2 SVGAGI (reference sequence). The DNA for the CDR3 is TGTGCCAGCAGTTACTCGCGGCTGGATCACTCCGAGCAGTACTTC. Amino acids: CASSYSRLDHSEQYF.